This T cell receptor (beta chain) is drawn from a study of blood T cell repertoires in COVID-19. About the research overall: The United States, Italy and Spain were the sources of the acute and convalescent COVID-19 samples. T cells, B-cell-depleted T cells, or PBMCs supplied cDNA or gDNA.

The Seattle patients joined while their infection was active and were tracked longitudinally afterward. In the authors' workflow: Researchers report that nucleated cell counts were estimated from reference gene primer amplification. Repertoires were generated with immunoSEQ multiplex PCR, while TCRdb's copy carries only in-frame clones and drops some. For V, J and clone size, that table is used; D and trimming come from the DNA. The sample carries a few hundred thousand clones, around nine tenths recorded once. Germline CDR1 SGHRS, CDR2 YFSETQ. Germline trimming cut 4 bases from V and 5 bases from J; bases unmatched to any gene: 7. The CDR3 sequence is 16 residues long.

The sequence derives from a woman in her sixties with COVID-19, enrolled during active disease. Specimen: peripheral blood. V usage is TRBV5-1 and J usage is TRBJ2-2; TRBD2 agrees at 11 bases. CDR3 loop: CASSPIAGGPTGELFF. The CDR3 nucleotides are TGCGCCAGCAGCCCGATAGCGGGGGGGCCGACCGGGGAGCTGTTTTTT.